This paragraph reports one T cell receptor beta chain. Germline CDR1 is MNHEY and CDR2 is SMNVEV (reference sequence). This CDR3 region has 13 residues. V was trimmed by 5 bases and J by 7 bases, leaving 11 bases between them. The Seattle patients joined while their infection was active and were tracked longitudinally afterward. The data were taken from a study of blood T cell repertoires in COVID-19. Study background: The cDNA or gDNA used as material had been derived from T cells, B-cell-depleted T cells, or PBMCs.

Libraries were prepared by immunoSEQ multiplex PCR; TCRdb keeps only in-frame clonotypes and omits some of them. This table has about 370,000 clones, around 92% appearing once. The source material was peripheral blood. The chain carries TRBV27 and TRBJ2-2; D call uncertain. The receptor's source is a woman aged 25 to 45 with COVID-19, enrolled during active disease. The CDR3 bases are TGTGCCAGCAGTATGAATTTCGGCGGGGAGCTGTTTTTT. Translating gives CASSMNFGGELFF.